The 5 T cell receptor beta chains listed next were all sequenced from one sample in a study of graft-versus-host responses after intestinal transplantation. The repertoire was sequenced with immunoSEQ multiplex PCR; TCRdb's copy has only in-frame clones and lacks some. The data hold approximately 60,000 clones, with roughly 89% observed a single time. The sample here was PBMCs, taken 26 days after transplant. These receptors were taken from a human patient who received an intestinal transplant, so some T cells may come from the graft donor.

Only one count was recorded for this clone. The genes are TRBV4-1 and TRBJ1-4; no firm D call. The germline V and J ends were trimmed by 0 bases and 4 bases, with 15 bases remaining between them. Germline V gene sequence: CDR1 MGHRA, CDR2 YSYEKL. The length of the CDR3 is 17 residues. The CDR3 loop reads CASSQDLPGAINEKLFF. In DNA, the CDR3 is TGCGCCAGCAGCCAAGATTTGCCGGGAGCCATTAATGAAAAACTGTTTTTT.

This chain uses TRBV4-2 with TRBJ2-3, with D tentatively TRBD2 (7 bases). This CDR3 contains 15 residues. Germline V CDR1 and CDR2: LGHNA, YNFKEQ. With 0 bases removed from V and 5 bases from J, the gap between germline ends came to 12 bases. In DNA, the CDR3 is TGTGCCAGCAGCCAAGAGGGGGGGCCGGGAGATACGCAGTATTTT. Amino acids: CASSQEGGPGDTQYF.

This chain uses TRBV11-2 with TRBJ1-1; D may be TRBD1 (5 bases). Trimming pared 2 bases from V and 1 base from J, leaving 17 bases between. Per the germline V gene, CDR1 is SGHAT and CDR2 is FQNNGV. The CDR3 totals 17 residues. The CDR3, as DNA: TGTGCCAGCAGCTTAAGGGGACTGACACATTCGAACACTGAAGCTTTCTTT. It yields the protein CASSLRGLTHSNTEAFF.

CDR3 in amino acids: CATSGPASGRPGDLETQYF. The DNA of the CDR3 is TGTGCCACCAGCGGGCCGGCTAGCGGGAGGCCAGGGGACTTAGAGACCCAGTACTTC. The V call is TRBV15, the J call TRBJ2-5; TRBD2 matches at 11 bases. The CDR3 loop spans 19 amino acids. Trimming cost V 5 bases and J 4 bases; bases outside gene matches: 18. CDR1 is LNHNV and CDR2 is YYDKDF in the germline V gene (reference sequence).

This chain joins TRBV27 and TRBJ2-1, with 9 bases aligning to TRBD2. The CDR3 extends over 16 amino acids. Per the germline V gene, CDR1 is MNHEY and CDR2 is SMNVEV (reference sequence). Unmatched junction bases numbered 4, after V lost 0 bases and J lost 4 bases. DNA of the CDR3: TGTGCCAGCAGTTTATCAGGCGGGGGGGCGTACAATGAGCAGTTCTTC. Translating it yields CASSLSGGGAYNEQFF.